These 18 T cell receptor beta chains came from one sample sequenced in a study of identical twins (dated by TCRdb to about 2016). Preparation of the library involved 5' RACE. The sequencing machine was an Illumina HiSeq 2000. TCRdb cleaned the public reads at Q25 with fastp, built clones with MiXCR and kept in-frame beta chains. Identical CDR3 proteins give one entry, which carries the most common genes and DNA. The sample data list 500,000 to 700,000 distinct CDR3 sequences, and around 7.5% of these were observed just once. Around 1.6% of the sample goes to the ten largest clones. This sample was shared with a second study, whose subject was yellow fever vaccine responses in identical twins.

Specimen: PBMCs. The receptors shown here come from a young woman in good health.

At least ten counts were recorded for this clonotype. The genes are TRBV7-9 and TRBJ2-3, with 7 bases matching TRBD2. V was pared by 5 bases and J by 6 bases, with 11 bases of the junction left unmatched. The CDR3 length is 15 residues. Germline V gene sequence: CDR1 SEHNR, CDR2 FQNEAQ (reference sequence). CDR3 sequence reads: CASSAVGGVRDTQYF. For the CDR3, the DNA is TGTGCCAGCAGCGCGGTTGGGGGGGTTAGGGATACGCAGTATTTT.

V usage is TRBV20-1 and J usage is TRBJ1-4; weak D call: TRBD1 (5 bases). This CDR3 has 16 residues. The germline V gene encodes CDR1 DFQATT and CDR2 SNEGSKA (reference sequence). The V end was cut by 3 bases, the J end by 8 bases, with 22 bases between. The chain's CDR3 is CSARGPGGSSKEKLFF. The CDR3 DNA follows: TGCAGTGCTAGGGGGCCAGGAGGTTCCTCCAAAGAAAAACTGTTTTTT.

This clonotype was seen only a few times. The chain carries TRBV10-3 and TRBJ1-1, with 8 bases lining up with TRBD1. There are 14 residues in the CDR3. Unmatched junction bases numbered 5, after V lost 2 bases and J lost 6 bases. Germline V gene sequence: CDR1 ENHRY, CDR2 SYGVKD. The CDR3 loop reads CAISERQGLAEAFF. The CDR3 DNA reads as TGTGCCATCAGTGAGAGACAGGGGCTAGCTGAAGCTTTCTTT.

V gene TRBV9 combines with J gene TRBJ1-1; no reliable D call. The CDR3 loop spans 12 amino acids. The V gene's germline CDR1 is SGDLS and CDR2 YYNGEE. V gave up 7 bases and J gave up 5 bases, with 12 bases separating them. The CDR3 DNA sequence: TGTGCCAGCTCAGGAGCGGGGACTGAAGCTTTCTTT. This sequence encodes CASSGAGTEAFF.

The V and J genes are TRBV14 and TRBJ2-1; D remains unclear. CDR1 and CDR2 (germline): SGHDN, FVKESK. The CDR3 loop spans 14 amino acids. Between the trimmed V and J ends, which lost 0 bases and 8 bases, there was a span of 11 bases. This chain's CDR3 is CASSQDPLGDEQFF. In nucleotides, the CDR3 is TGTGCCAGCAGCCAAGATCCCCTTGGGGATGAGCAGTTCTTC.

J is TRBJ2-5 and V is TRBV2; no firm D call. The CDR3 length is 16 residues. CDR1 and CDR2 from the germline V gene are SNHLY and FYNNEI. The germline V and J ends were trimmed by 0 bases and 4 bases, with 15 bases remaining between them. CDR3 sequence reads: CASSEAGLLPGETQYF. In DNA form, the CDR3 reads TGTGCCAGCAGTGAAGCCGGTCTACTTCCGGGAGAGACCCAGTACTTC.

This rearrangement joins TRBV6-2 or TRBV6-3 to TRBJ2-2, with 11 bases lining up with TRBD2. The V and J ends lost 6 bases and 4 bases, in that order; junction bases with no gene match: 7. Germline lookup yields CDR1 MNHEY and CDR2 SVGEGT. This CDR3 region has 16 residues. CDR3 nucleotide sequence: TGTGCCAGCAGCCTTACAGGACTAGCGGGCACCGGGGAGCTGTTTTTT. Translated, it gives CASSLTGLAGTGELFF.

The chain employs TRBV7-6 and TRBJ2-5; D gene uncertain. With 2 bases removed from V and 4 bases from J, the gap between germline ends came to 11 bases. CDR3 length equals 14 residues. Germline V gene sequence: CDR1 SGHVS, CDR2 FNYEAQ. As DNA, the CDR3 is TGTGCCAGCAGCTTACGTCCGCTTGGAGAGACCCAGTACTTC. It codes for CASSLRPLGETQYF. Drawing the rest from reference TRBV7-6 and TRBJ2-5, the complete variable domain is GAGVSQSPRYKVTKRGQDVALRCDPISGHVSLYWYRQALGQGPEFLTYFNYEAQQDKSGLPNDRFSAERPEGSISTLTIQRTEQRDSAMYRCASSLRPLGETQYFGPGTRLLVL.

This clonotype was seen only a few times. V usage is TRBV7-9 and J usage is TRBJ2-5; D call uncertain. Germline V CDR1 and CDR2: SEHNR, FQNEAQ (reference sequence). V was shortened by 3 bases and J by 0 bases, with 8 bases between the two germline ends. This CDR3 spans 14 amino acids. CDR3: CASSFNQNQETQYF. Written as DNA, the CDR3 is TGTGCCAGCAGCTTTAACCAGAACCAAGAGACCCAGTACTTC. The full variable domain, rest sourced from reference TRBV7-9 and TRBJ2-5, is DTGVSQNPRHKITKRGQNVTFRCDPISEHNRLYWYRQTLGQGPEFLTYFQNEAQLEKSRLLSDRFSAERPKGSFSTLEIQRTEQGDSAMYLCASSFNQNQETQYFGPGTRLLVL.

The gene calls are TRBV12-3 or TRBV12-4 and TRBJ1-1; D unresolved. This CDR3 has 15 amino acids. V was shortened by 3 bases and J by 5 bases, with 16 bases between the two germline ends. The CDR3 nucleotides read TGTGCCAGCAGTTTGCTCGGGCAGGCATTGACTGAAGCTTTCTTT. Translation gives CASSLLGQALTEAFF.

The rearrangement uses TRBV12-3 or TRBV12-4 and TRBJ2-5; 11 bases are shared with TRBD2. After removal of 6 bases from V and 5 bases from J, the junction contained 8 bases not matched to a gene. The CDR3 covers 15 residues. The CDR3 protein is CASRPGTSGGETQYF. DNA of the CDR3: TGTGCCAGCAGGCCCGGGACTAGCGGTGGGGAGACCCAGTACTTC.

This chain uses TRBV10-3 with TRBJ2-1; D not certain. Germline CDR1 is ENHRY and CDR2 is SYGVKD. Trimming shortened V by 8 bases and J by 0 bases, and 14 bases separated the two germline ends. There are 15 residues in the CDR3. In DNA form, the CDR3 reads TGTGCCATCTTGGGCGGAACCAGCTCCTACAATGAGCAGTTCTTC. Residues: CAILGGTSSYNEQFF.

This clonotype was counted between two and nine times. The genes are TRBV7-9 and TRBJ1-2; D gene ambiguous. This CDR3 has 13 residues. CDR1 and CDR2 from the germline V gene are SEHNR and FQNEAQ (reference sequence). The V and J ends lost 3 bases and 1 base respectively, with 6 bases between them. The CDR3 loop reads CASSLMDNYGYTF. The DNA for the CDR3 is TGTGCCAGCAGCTTGATGGATAACTATGGCTACACCTTC.

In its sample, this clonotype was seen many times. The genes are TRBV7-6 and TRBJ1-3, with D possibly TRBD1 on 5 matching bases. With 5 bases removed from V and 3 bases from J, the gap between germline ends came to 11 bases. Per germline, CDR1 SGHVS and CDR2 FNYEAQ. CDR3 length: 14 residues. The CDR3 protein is CASSPTVGGNTIYF. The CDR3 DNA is TGTGCCAGCAGCCCGACAGTGGGTGGAAACACCATATATTTT.

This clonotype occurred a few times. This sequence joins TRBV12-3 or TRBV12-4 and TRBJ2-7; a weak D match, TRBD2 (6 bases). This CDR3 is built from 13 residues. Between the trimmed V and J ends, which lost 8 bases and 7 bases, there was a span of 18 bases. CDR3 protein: CASSVSGLAEQYV. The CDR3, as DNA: TGTGCCAGCTCAGTTTCTGGCCTAGCGGAGCAGTACGTC.

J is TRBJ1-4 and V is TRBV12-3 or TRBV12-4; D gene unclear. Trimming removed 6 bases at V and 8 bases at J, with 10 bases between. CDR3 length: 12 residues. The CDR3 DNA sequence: TGTGCCAGCAGCCCCGGGGAGGAAAAACTGTTTTTT. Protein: CASSPGEEKLFF.

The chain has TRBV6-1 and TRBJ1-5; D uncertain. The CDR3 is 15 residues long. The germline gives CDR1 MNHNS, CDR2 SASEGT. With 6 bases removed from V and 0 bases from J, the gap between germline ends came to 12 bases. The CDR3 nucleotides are TGTGCCAGCAGAACCGGCTCATCTAGCAATCAGCCCCAGCATTTT. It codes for CASRTGSSSNQPQHF.

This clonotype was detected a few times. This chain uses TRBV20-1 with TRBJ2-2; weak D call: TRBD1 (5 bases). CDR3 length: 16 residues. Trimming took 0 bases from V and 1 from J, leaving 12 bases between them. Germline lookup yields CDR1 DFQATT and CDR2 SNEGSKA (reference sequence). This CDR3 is CSARDRGTGNTGELFF. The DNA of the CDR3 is TGCAGTGCTAGAGATCGAGGTACAGGGAACACCGGGGAGCTGTTTTTT.